A selection of T cell receptor beta chains follows, all from one sample in a study of tumor-infiltrating lymphocytes in primary liver carcinoma. TCRdb used MiXCR to reprocess the multiplex PCR reads, holding one entry per CDR3 protein. The repertoire holds about 64,000 distinct CDR3 sequences, with about 65% as singletons. The sequenced sample consisted of liver tumor tissue from sampling region 4. The receptors were gathered from a man aged 35-49 years with primary liver carcinoma and hepatitis B virus infection. Both conserved end residues are part of each CDR3. D genes are given only for firm matches. The size entry is marked missing in some rows and otherwise reads once, few, many or a size class.

J gene | V gene | D gene | clone size | CDR3 DNA | CDR3 protein
TRBJ2-3 | TRBV10-2 | TRBD2 | - | TGCGCCAGCAGTGAGTTACAGGGACTAGCTAGCAAAGATGCGCAGTATTTT | CASSELQGLASKDAQYF
TRBJ2-1 | TRBV11-2 | TRBD2 | - | TGTGTTAGCAGCCCCCAGCGGGAGGGATTCGGTGAGCAGTTCTTC | CVSSPQREGFGEQFF
TRBJ2-6 | TRBV10-3 | TRBD2 | - | TGTGCCACCAGTGTGGGAGGGCACGGGGCCAAGGTCCTGACTTTC | CATSVGGHGAKVLTF
TRBJ1-1 | TRBV30 | - | - | TGTGCCTGGAGTAAGTGGAGCACTGAAGCTTTCTTT | CAWSKWSTEAFF
TRBJ2-3 | TRBV5-1 | TRBD1 | many | TGCGCCAGCAGCTTGGGGGACAGAGGAAAAATCACAGATACGCAGTATTTT | CASSLGDRGKITDTQYF
TRBJ2-1 | TRBV6-2/TRBV6-3 | - | many | TGTGCCAGCAGCGAAGTAGGGAGAAAACTTAGTGGTGAGCAGTTCTTC | CASSEVGRKLSGEQFF
TRBJ2-7 | TRBV12-3/TRBV12-4 | TRBD1 | - | TGCGCCTGCAGTTTAGGACAGGGGGTCAACTACGAGCAGTACTTC | CACSLGQGVNYEQYF
TRBJ1-2 | TRBV5-1 | TRBD1 | - | TGCGCCAGCAGCTCCTACGCGGGACAGGGGGGCGGCTACACCTTC | CASSSYAGQGGGYTF
TRBJ1-1 | TRBV11-1 | - | - | TGTGTCAGCAGCTTAAGTCGGAGGATAGCTGAAGCCTTCTTT | CVSSLSRRIAEAFF
TRBJ2-1 | TRBV5-1 | - | - | TGCGCCAGCGGCTTGGGGAGCAACAATGAGCAGTTCTTC | CASGLGSNNEQFF
TRBJ2-5 | TRBV29-1 | - | - | TGCAGCGTACTCACCCAGGGGATGGGGACCCAGTACTTT | CSVLTQGMGTQYF
TRBJ2-1 | TRBV4-3 | TRBD2 | - | TGCGCCAGCAGCCAAGATGGTAGGACAAGCGGGAGTGATGACCAGTTCTTC | CASSQDGRTSGSDDQFF
TRBJ2-7 | TRBV4-3 | - | once | TGCGTCAACAGCCAAGATCGGGAGACTCCCTATGAGCAGTACTTC | CVNSQDRETPYEQYF
TRBJ2-1 | TRBV6-2/TRBV6-3 | - | - | TGTGCTAGCAATTACTCCGGACCATACAATGAGCAGTTCTTC | CASNYSGPYNEQFF
TRBJ1-2 | TRBV6-5 | TRBD1 | - | TGTGCCAGCAGTTACTCCTTGGGGGGGACAGGGGGATATGGTTACTCCTTC | CASSYSLGGTGGYGYSF
TRBJ2-3 | TRBV4-1 | - | - | TGCGCCAGCAGCCAAGGTCATCACACGCTGACCACAGATACGCAGTATTTT | CASSQGHHTLTTDTQYF
TRBJ2-5 | TRBV29-1 | - | - | TGCAGCATTGGCCTCCCGGGGGAGGATCAAGGGACCCAGTACTTC | CSIGLPGEDQGTQYF
TRBJ1-1 | TRBV6-5 | - | - | TGTGCCAGCAGTTACGGGGAGGCGCGCACTGAAGCTTTCTTT | CASSYGEARTEAFF
TRBJ1-2 | TRBV6-5 | - | - | TGTGCCAGCAGTTACAGGGGGGCCTACAGGGATGGCTTCACCTTC | CASSYRGAYRDGFTF
TRBJ2-2 | TRBV11-2 | - | - | TGTACCAGCAGTCTAGCATTAGGAGGGGCGAACACAGGGGAGCTGTTTTTT | CTSSLALGGANTGELFF
TRBJ2-1 | TRBV7-9 | - | - | TGTGCCAGCAGTAAAAGTATCCAGGCCAATGAGCTGTTCTTC | CASSKSIQANELFF
TRBJ2-7 | TRBV9 | TRBD1 | - | TGTGCCAACGGCGTGGGGACAGGGATATACGAGCAGTACTTC | CANGVGTGIYEQYF
TRBJ2-3 | TRBV4-2 | - | once | TGTACCAGCAGCCAAGAATGGGGGGCAGCTAGCACATATACGCAGTATTTT | CTSSQEWGAASTYTQYF
TRBJ2-3 | TRBV5-6 | TRBD2 | - | TGTGCCAGCAGCTTACTCCGACTAGCGGGAGGCCGCACAGATACGCAGTATTTT | CASSLLRLAGGRTDTQYF
TRBJ2-7 | TRBV28 | - | many | TGTGCCAGCAGTTTTTGGTGGGGGGACGAGCAGTACTTC | CASSFWWGDEQYF
TRBJ1-1 | TRBV29-1 | TRBD1 | - | TGCAGCGTTGCAGGGGGCTGGGGGATGAACAGTGAAGTTTTCTTT | CSVAGGWGMNSEVFF
TRBJ2-2 | TRBV5-1 | - | - | TGCGCCAGCAACTCAGAACAAGTCACCGGCGAGCTGTTTTTT | CASNSEQVTGELFF
TRBJ2-3 | TRBV29-1 | - | few | TGCGGCGTTGAAAACACAGACACGCAGTATTTT | CGVENTDTQYF
TRBJ2-3 | TRBV25-1 | - | - | TGTGCCAGCAGTGATGTCTTTCGCACAGATACGCAGTATTTT | CASSDVFRTDTQYF
TRBJ2-2 | TRBV4-2 | - | once | TGTGCCAGCAGCCAAGTAAGGGACGACTCTAGGGGGGAGCTGTTTTTT | CASSQVRDDSRGELFF
TRBJ2-3 | TRBV5-1 | - | - | TGTGCCAGCAGCTGGGACAAGGGAGATACGCGGTATTTT | CASSWDKGDTRYF
TRBJ2-1 | TRBV7-9 | - | - | TGTGCCAGCAGTAAAAGTATCCGGACCAATGGGCAGTTCTTC | CASSKSIRTNGQFF
TRBJ1-4 | TRBV6-2/TRBV6-3 | TRBD1 | - | TGTACCAGCAGTTTACGACAGGGAAATGGGAAACTGTTTTTT | CTSSLRQGNGKLFF
TRBJ1-1 | TRBV13 | - | - | TGTGCCAGCAGCTTAGCGGACGGAAACACTGAGTCTTTCTTT | CASSLADGNTESFF